These 10 T cell receptor beta chains originate from one sample sequenced in a study of molecular identifiers for immune sequencing clone quantification. A single record per CDR3 protein comes from TCRdb applying MiXCR to the PCR reads. The sample includes 400,000 to 600,000 distinct CDR3 sequences, about a fifth of them seen just once. Sequencing input: naive CD8+ T cells from blood, with Jurkat cell RNA spiked in. This sample's subset: FACS-sorted CD8+CD4-CCR7+CD45RA+ naive T cells. These TCRs come from a human donor in good health. Some libraries in this study had Jurkat cell RNA spiked in.

The chain is built from TRBV2 and TRBJ2-2; TRBD2 aligns across 14 bases. In germline, CDR1 is SNHLY, CDR2 FYNNEI. Trimming at V came to 5 bases and at J to 3 bases, leaving 11 bases not matched to a gene. This CDR3 is 19 amino acids long. In DNA, the CDR3 is TGTGCCAGCAGTCGCACCGGGACTAGCGGGAGACTTGACACCGGGGAGCTGTTTTTT. Translating it yields CASSRTGTSGRLDTGELFF.

The rearrangement joins TRBV12-3 or TRBV12-4 to TRBJ2-7, with 7 bases fitting TRBD2. J was trimmed by 2 bases and V by 4 bases; bases with no gene match: 2. The length of the CDR3 is 13 residues. The CDR3 region is CASSWAGAYEQYF. DNA of the CDR3: TGTGCCAGCAGTTGGGCGGGGGCCTACGAGCAGTACTTC.

The V gene is TRBV27, the J gene TRBJ2-7; D call uncertain. The CDR3 has 14 residues. CDR1 MNHEY and CDR2 SMNVEV come from the germline V gene (reference sequence). The V end lost 2 bases, the J end lost 3 bases, and 11 bases lay between the germline ends. In DNA form, the CDR3 reads TGTGCCAGCAGTTTAGCAGAGGCCAGCTACGAGCAGTACTTC. Its protein product is CASSLAEASYEQYF.

The V call is TRBV5-3, the J call TRBJ2-1; D gene uncertain. TRBV5-3 is sorted into the ORF group, with uncertain function. This CDR3 has 13 residues. V was trimmed by 8 bases and J by 7 bases, leaving 16 bases between them. The CDR3 here is CASTGYPVNEQFF. In DNA form, the CDR3 reads TGTGCCAGCACCGGCTACCCAGTAAATGAGCAGTTCTTC.

This chain joins TRBV7-9 and TRBJ2-5, with D possibly called TRBD1 or TRBD2 (5 bases each). There are 14 residues in the CDR3. V shed 5 bases and J shed 3 bases, with 13 bases lying between them. CDR1 and CDR2 from the germline V gene are SEHNR and FQNEAQ (reference sequence). CDR3 loop: CASSPGRREETQYF. The CDR3 DNA reads TGTGCCAGCAGCCCGGGACGGCGAGAAGAGACCCAGTACTTC.

The gene calls are TRBV12-3 or TRBV12-4 and TRBJ2-1, with a tentative D call TRBD2 (6 bases). This CDR3 region has 12 residues. V shed 7 bases and J shed 9 bases, with 13 bases lying between them. CDR3 DNA sequence: TGTGCCAGCATAGGCGGGGATATTGAGCAGTTCTTC. This gives the protein CASIGGDIEQFF.

Ten or more counts support this clonotype. This sequence joins TRBV20-1 and TRBJ2-7; D possibly corresponds to TRBD1 (6 bases). V was cut by 6 bases and J by 1 base, with 25 bases left in between. Germline V lookup: CDR1 DFQATT, CDR2 SNEGSKA (reference sequence). There are 17 residues in the CDR3. As DNA, the CDR3 is TGCAGTGCGGACGACGGGACATCCCTGGAAGCTTCCTACGAGCAGTACTTC. This codes for CSADDGTSLEASYEQYF.

This clonotype appeared many times. The chain joins TRBV7-2 to TRBJ2-1; 11 bases fit TRBD2. The ends lost 6 bases at V and 8 bases at J; junction bases unmatched: 12. Germline CDR1 SGHTA, CDR2 FQGNSA. The CDR3 totals 16 residues. The CDR3 loop is CASSALAGGKGHEQFF. The CDR3, as DNA: TGTGCCAGCAGTGCCTTAGCGGGAGGGAAGGGGCATGAGCAGTTCTTC.

This clonotype was seen more than once but under ten times. The chain links TRBV9 to TRBJ2-7; maybe TRBD2 (5 bases). The CDR3 is made up of 15 amino acids. V was clipped by 4 bases and J by 0 bases, with 14 bases between them. Germline CDR1 reads SGDLS; CDR2 reads YYNGEE. The CDR3 DNA reads TGTGCCAGCAGCAGAATTGAGGACTTCTCCTACGAGCAGTACTTC. It encodes CASSRIEDFSYEQYF.

This clonotype was picked up many times. The rearrangement links TRBV28 to TRBJ2-7, with no clear D. The length of the CDR3 is 14 residues. Trimming left V 3 bases short and J 7 bases short, with 16 bases between. CDR1 and CDR2 from the germline V gene are MDHEN and SYDVKM. The CDR3: CASSLGFRSHEQYF. The DNA for the CDR3 is TGTGCCAGCAGTTTGGGGTTTCGGAGCCATGAGCAGTACTTC. Drawing the rest from reference TRBV28 and TRBJ2-7, the complete variable domain is DVKVTQSSRYLVKRTGEKVFLECVQDMDHENMFWYRQDPGLGLRLIYFSYDVKMKEKGDIPEGYSVSREKKERFSLILESASTNQTSMYLCASSLGFRSHEQYFGPGTRLTVT.